What follows are 27 T cell receptor beta chains derived from one specimen sequenced in a study of diagnostic markers for celiac disease. TCRdb reprocessed the reads; each CDR3 protein has one entry and no DNA is given. The specimen's table records 1,500 to 2,000 distinct CDR3 sequences. The sample taken for sequencing was either unsorted cells or a sorted T cell fraction (not recorded which). The receptors were sampled from a human donor.

This clonotype registers medium-sized by frequency. V is TRBV7-9 and J is TRBJ2-7. Germline values: CDR1 SEHNR, CDR2 FQNEAQ (reference sequence). The CDR3 extends over 12 amino acids. The CDR3 region is CASSLDGDEQYF. The full variable domain, its missing parts supplied by reference TRBV7-9 and TRBJ2-7, is DTGVSQNPRHKITKRGQNVTFRCDPISEHNRLYWYRQTLGQGPEFLTYFQNEAQLEKSRLLSDRFSAERPKGSFSTLEIQRTEQGDSAMYLCASSLDGDEQYFGPGTRLTVT.

This clonotype is classed as medium-sized by frequency. The chain carries TRBV27 and TRBJ2-1; TCRdb's D call, TRBD2, is unchecked because there is no DNA. The CDR3 sequence is 18 residues long. Germline CDR1 and CDR2: MNHEY and SMNVEV (reference sequence). The CDR3 loop reads CASSPQLSLARDNNEQFF.

By frequency, this clonotype registers medium-sized. The V call is TRBV20-1, the J call TRBJ2-7. The CDR3 has 11 residues. The germline V gene encodes CDR1 DFQATT and CDR2 SNEGSKA (reference sequence). CDR3 protein: CSAKRTHEQYF.

In terms of frequency, this clonotype is medium-sized. The chain couples TRBV7-9 to TRBJ2-1; TCRdb gives TRBD2 as the D gene, but with no DNA this cannot be confirmed. Per germline, CDR1 SEHNR and CDR2 FQNEAQ (reference sequence). This CDR3 is 16 amino acids long. CDR3 residues: CASSLRGISSYNEQFF.

The rearrangement joins TRBV29-1 to TRBJ2-7. The germline CDR1 and CDR2 sequences are SQVTM and ANQGSEA. The CDR3 contains 12 residues. The chain's CDR3 is CSTKTGPYEQYF.

The chain is built from TRBV5-4 and TRBJ2-1; TCRdb's assignment of TRBD1 cannot be checked, as there is no DNA. Per the germline V gene, CDR1 is SGHNT and CDR2 is YYREEE (reference sequence). CDR3 length equals 15 residues. This chain's CDR3 is CASSLVQGAMSEQFF.

Considering frequency, this clonotype is medium-sized. The V and J genes are TRBV30 and TRBJ2-4; the TCRdb call, TRBD1, lacks DNA for checking. CDR3 length: 14 residues. The germline V gene encodes CDR1 GTSNPN and CDR2 SVGIG (reference sequence). The CDR3 sequence: CAWSRQGAKNIQYF.

Its frequency marks this clonotype as medium-sized. The chain combines TRBV4-1 with TRBJ1-5; TCRdb lists TRBD1, though no DNA is available to test this call. Germline V gene data show CDR1 as MGHRA and CDR2 as YSYEKL. The CDR3 contains 15 residues. This CDR3 reads CASSQEGQTHQPQHF.

The chain links TRBV30 to TRBJ2-2. CDR3 size: 14 residues. CDR1 GTSNPN and CDR2 SVGIG come from the germline V gene (reference sequence). The CDR3 spells CALRKRRNTGELFF.

This clonotype ranks as medium-sized in terms of frequency. The chain is built from TRBV27 and TRBJ2-1; without DNA, the TCRdb call of TRBD1 cannot be checked. CDR1 and CDR2 (germline): MNHEY, SMNVEV (reference sequence). The CDR3 spans 12 residues. CDR3 residues: CASSSPEKEQFF.

This clonotype ranks as large in terms of frequency. The gene calls are TRBV28 and TRBJ1-1. Germline-derived CDR1 and CDR2 are MDHEN and SYDVKM. This CDR3 spans 15 amino acids. This CDR3 is CASSLRTTLNTEAFF.

This clonotype shows up as medium-sized by frequency. The rearrangement joins TRBV12-3 or TRBV12-4 to TRBJ2-2; TCRdb lists TRBD2, though no DNA is available to test this call. The CDR3 extends over 15 amino acids. CDR3 loop: CASSLAGRNTGELFF.

This clonotype is called medium-sized based on its frequency. V usage is TRBV7-6 and J usage is TRBJ2-1; there is no DNA to check the TCRdb D call of TRBD1. The length of the CDR3 is 13 residues. Per germline, CDR1 SGHVS and CDR2 FNYEAQ. This CDR3 is CASSPLRTAEQFF.

According to its frequency, this clonotype is medium-sized (0.01 to 0.1%). The rearrangement links TRBV20-1 to TRBJ2-1; TCRdb gives TRBD2 as the D gene, but with no DNA this cannot be confirmed. The CDR3 totals 13 residues. The germline CDR1 and CDR2 sequences are DFQATT and SNEGSKA (reference sequence). CDR3 sequence reads: CSAASGMSNEQFF.

This clonotype is called large based on its frequency. The chain uses TRBV4-2 and TRBJ1-1. The CDR3 contains 15 residues. Germline V CDR1 and CDR2: LGHNA, YNFKEQ. The CDR3 loop reads CASSQDTAGPTEAFF.

This clonotype shows up as large (0.1 to 1%) by frequency. The chain is built from TRBV20-1 and TRBJ2-2. Germline V lookup: CDR1 DFQATT, CDR2 SNEGSKA (reference sequence). The CDR3 has 14 amino acids. CDR3 amino acids: CSARDLDTTGELFF.

Frequency places this clonotype as large. V usage is TRBV28 and J usage is TRBJ2-7. The CDR3 contains 14 residues. Germline V gives CDR1 MDHEN, CDR2 SYDVKM. The CDR3 sequence: CASSFESKPYEQYF.

The rearrangement links TRBV3-1 to TRBJ2-1; TCRdb proposes TRBD2, but this gene call is untestable without DNA. The germline CDR1 and CDR2 sequences are LGHDT and YNNKEL (reference sequence). The CDR3 is 18 amino acids. This CDR3 reads CASSQWTRTSPLVNEQFF.

By frequency, this clonotype registers large. CDR3 sequence: CSAWTSGRGDTQYF. The chain carries TRBV20-1 and TRBJ2-3; TCRdb names TRBD2, which stays unverified in the absence of DNA. Germline values: CDR1 DFQATT, CDR2 SNEGSKA (reference sequence). The CDR3 sequence is 14 residues long.

This clonotype counts as medium-sized by frequency. The chain joins TRBV28 to TRBJ1-2. The germline CDR1 and CDR2 sequences are MDHEN and SYDVKM. This CDR3 contains 13 residues. CDR3 protein: CASSFSWVYGYTF.

The CDR3 loop reads CASSLDWSSYNEQFF. The chain uses TRBV11-3 and TRBJ2-1. Germline values: CDR1 SGHNT, CDR2 YENEEA. The CDR3 runs to 15 residues.

By frequency, this clonotype registers medium-sized (0.01 to 0.1%). The chain has TRBV11-3 and TRBJ2-1; TCRdb's D gene call, TRBD1, goes unchecked for lack of DNA. This CDR3 has 14 amino acids. The germline CDR1 and CDR2 sequences are SGHNT and YENEEA. The CDR3 reads CASSTWTGTNEQFF.

This clonotype is medium-sized by frequency. The chain employs TRBV7-3 and TRBJ2-1; the D gene TCRdb calls, TRBD2, cannot be checked with no DNA. Germline assignment: CDR1 SGHTA and CDR2 FQGTGA. The CDR3 runs 15 residues. The CDR3 reads CASSPLAGSYNEQFF. The full variable domain, with the rest looked up from reference TRBV7-3 and TRBJ2-1, is GAGVSQTPSNKVTEKGKYVELRCDPISGHTALYWYRQSLGQGPEFLIYFQGTGAADDSGLPNDRFFAVRPEGSVSTLKIQRTERGDSAVYLCASSPLAGSYNEQFFGPGTRLTVL.

This clonotype is labeled large based on frequency. The chain employs TRBV28 and TRBJ1-6; absent DNA, TCRdb's TRBD1 call cannot be checked. The CDR3 covers 16 residues. Germline loops: CDR1 MDHEN, CDR2 SYDVKM. The chain's CDR3 is CASSSGTGGYNSPLHF.

V and J are TRBV19 and TRBJ2-1; TCRdb names TRBD2, which stays unverified in the absence of DNA. Per germline, CDR1 LNHDA and CDR2 SQIVND (reference sequence). CDR3 length: 17 residues. CDR3 region: CASSPSRGRGMYNEQFF.

This clonotype is large by frequency. V and J are TRBV10-2 and TRBJ2-7; checking the TCRdb D call of TRBD2 is not possible without DNA. The CDR3 spans 17 residues. The germline gives CDR1 WSHSY, CDR2 SAAADI. Here the CDR3 reads CASSEPRANKGFYEQYF.

This clonotype ranks as medium-sized in terms of frequency. The rearrangement joins TRBV28 to TRBJ2-5; TCRdb outputs TRBD2, but without DNA this stays unchecked. Germline V gene data show CDR1 as MDHEN and CDR2 as SYDVKM. The CDR3 runs to 14 residues. The CDR3 sequence: CASSLPRSRETQYF.